Following are 30 T cell receptor beta chains from one sample sequenced in a study of Ad26.COV2.S vaccination and SARS-CoV-2 variants. Treatment: some 19 received Ad26.COV2.S at low or high dose, single or two shots; several received placebo; per-sample allocation not given. Sampling happened 63 days after the first vaccine or placebo injection. Some clones are missing from TCRdb's copy, which holds only in-frame ones; the method was immunoSEQ multiplex PCR. The data hold a few hundred thousand clones, with over 75% observed a single time. The sample was peripheral blood, taken in a trial of Ad26.COV2.S vaccine versus placebo. These receptors were collected from a person between 18 and 60 years old who received the Ad26.COV2.S COVID-19 vaccine or a placebo.

CDR3 in amino acids: CASSSPGNRVTF. DNA for the CDR3: TGTGCCAGCAGTTCCCCTGGCAATCGGGTAACCTTC. The gene calls are TRBV28 and TRBJ1-2; D not resolved. Germline CDR1 and CDR2: MDHEN and SYDVKM. Deletions cut 4 bases from V and 14 bases from J, with 17 bases between. The CDR3 covers 12 residues.

The chain is built from TRBV6-2 or TRBV6-3 and TRBJ1-2; a possible D gene is TRBD1 (6 bases). The V end lost 0 bases, the J end lost 5 bases, and 16 bases lay between the germline ends. The CDR3 is made up of 16 amino acids. The germline V gene encodes CDR1 MNHEY and CDR2 SVGEGT. The CDR3 is CASSYSGTPLGYGYTF. The CDR3 bases are TGTGCCAGCAGTTACTCCGGGACACCTCTTGGATATGGCTACACCTTC.

The chain combines TRBV9 with TRBJ1-4; 8 nucleotides align to TRBD1. Germline CDR1 SGDLS, CDR2 YYNGEE. The CDR3 is 18 residues long. With 2 bases clipped from V and 0 bases from J, the junction kept 9 bases outside the gene matches. The CDR3 bases are TGTGCCAGCAGCGTCGGGACAGGTCTGACTTCAACTAATGAAAAACTGTTTTTT. This codes for CASSVGTGLTSTNEKLFF.

This clone showed up just once. The V and J genes are TRBV27 and TRBJ1-1, with D perhaps matching TRBD1 (6 bases). The V and J ends lost 5 bases and 1 base respectively, with 11 bases between them. In germline, CDR1 is MNHEY, CDR2 SMNVEV (reference sequence). The CDR3 runs 14 residues. The CDR3 is CASSPTTGNTEAFF. CDR3 DNA sequence: TGTGCCAGCAGTCCAACGACAGGGAACACTGAAGCTTTCTTT.

The rearrangement joins TRBV2 to TRBJ1-6, with D perhaps TRBD1 (5 bases). CDR1 is SNHLY and CDR2 is FYNNEI in the germline V gene. Trimming stripped 4 bases from V and 0 bases from J, with 13 bases between. The CDR3 is 17 amino acids. In DNA form, the CDR3 reads TGTGCCAGCAGTGTGTGGGGCTCCGGCTCCTATAATTCACCCCTCCACTTT. This codes for CASSVWGSGSYNSPLHF.

The chain recombines TRBV9 with TRBJ2-7; 8 nucleotides line up with TRBD2. Germline V gene data show CDR1 as SGDLS and CDR2 as YYNGEE. This CDR3 comprises 14 residues. Germline trimming cut 4 bases from V and 4 bases from J; bases unmatched to any gene: 7. Written as DNA, the CDR3 is TGTGCCAGCAGCCCGGGACTAGGTTCTTACGAGCAGTACTTC. Its translation: CASSPGLGSYEQYF.

Written as DNA, the CDR3 is TGTGCCAGCAGTTTAAGGGTCCCAGGAGAGACCCAGTACTTC. It yields the protein CASSLRVPGETQYF. This chain links TRBV28 with TRBJ2-5; no clear D gene. Germline CDR1 and CDR2: MDHEN and SYDVKM. V lost 2 bases and J 4 bases, leaving 11 bases between the germline ends. The CDR3 length is 14 residues.

V gene TRBV4-1 combines with J gene TRBJ1-4, with D perhaps TRBD1 (6 bases). The CDR3 runs 17 residues. The germline V and J ends were trimmed by 0 bases and 13 bases, with 24 bases remaining between them. Germline V gene sequence: CDR1 MGHRA, CDR2 YSYEKL. DNA for the CDR3: TGCGCCAGCAGCCAAGAACGACAGGTCTCCTCGCCGGAGAGACTGTTTTTT. It encodes CASSQERQVSSPERLFF.

The rearrangement links TRBV28 to TRBJ2-3, with 8 bases that match TRBD2. With V trimmed by 5 bases and J by 3 bases, 13 bases remained unmatched. The CDR3 has 17 amino acids. Germline loops: CDR1 MDHEN, CDR2 SYDVKM. In nucleotides, the CDR3 is TGTGCCAGCAGTCTGACTGGCGGGAGGCGGGTGACAGATACGCAGTATTTT. It is translated as CASSLTGGRRVTDTQYF.

The chain has TRBV18 and TRBJ2-1, with 9 bases aligning to TRBD2. The junction had 8 bases not matched to a gene; V was cut back by 6 bases and J by 8 bases. The length of the CDR3 is 14 residues. Germline loops: CDR1 KGHSH, CDR2 LQKENI. The CDR3 DNA follows: TGTGCCAGCTCGGGACTAGCCCGGGCAGATGAGCAGTTCTTC. Its protein is CASSGLARADEQFF.

The V call is TRBV15, the J call TRBJ2-1, with D unclear. Between the trimmed V and J ends, which lost 1 base and 8 bases, there was a span of 6 bases. The germline V gene has CDR1 LNHNV and CDR2 YYDKDF (reference sequence). The CDR3 covers 12 residues. CDR3 sequence reads: CATSRVGHEQFF. The CDR3 coding sequence is TGTGCCACCAGCAGAGTAGGCCATGAGCAGTTCTTC.

This chain links TRBV9 with TRBJ2-7, with TRBD2 matching over 8 bases. Germline trimming cut 0 bases from V and 2 bases from J; bases unmatched to any gene: 4. Germline V lookup: CDR1 SGDLS, CDR2 YYNGEE. The CDR3 spans 15 residues. This CDR3 reads CASSVGTSGPYEQYF. CDR3 bases: TGTGCCAGCAGCGTAGGCACTAGCGGCCCCTACGAGCAGTACTTC.

The chain has TRBV7-2 and TRBJ2-7; D is uncertain. The CDR3 is 13 residues long. V shed 3 bases and J shed 3 bases, with 9 bases lying between them. Germline CDR1 and CDR2: SGHTA and FQGNSA. The CDR3 is CASSFTGRYEQYF. DNA for the CDR3: TGTGCCAGCAGCTTTACCGGGCGCTACGAGCAGTACTTC.

The J gene is TRBJ2-3, the V gene TRBV28, with 7 nucleotides matching TRBD2. The CDR3 extends over 17 amino acids. Germline loops: CDR1 MDHEN, CDR2 SYDVKM. J gave up 2 bases and V 3 bases, and 11 bases lay outside the gene matches. Written as DNA, the CDR3 is TGTGCCAGCAGTTTTGGGCTAGCGGCCCTCACCACAGATACGCAGTATTTT. Protein sequence: CASSFGLAALTTDTQYF.

The chain has TRBV6-1 and TRBJ2-5, with D maybe TRBD1 (7 bases). This CDR3 comprises 16 residues. Germline V CDR1 and CDR2: MNHNS, SASEGT. The V gene lost 0 bases and the J gene lost 4 bases, with 15 bases spanning the gap. The CDR3 DNA reads as TGTGCCAGCAGTGAAGCGCTGGGCAGGGGGGCAGAGACCCAGTACTTC. This translates into CASSEALGRGAETQYF.

The chain is built from TRBV21-1 and TRBJ1-6. TRBV21-1 is flagged as a pseudogene. This CDR3 is 16 amino acids long. The CDR3 loop reads CASIESARRPNSPLHF. The CDR3 DNA is TGTGCCAGCATAGAATCAGCACGACGTCCGAATTCACCCCTCCACTTT.

The gene calls are TRBV5-4 and TRBJ2-1; possibly TRBD2 for D (5 bases). The CDR3 sequence is 17 residues long. Trimming removed 2 bases from V and 3 bases from J, with 18 bases in between. The germline CDR1 and CDR2 sequences are SGHNT and YYREEE (reference sequence). The CDR3 here is CASSFGLGENLYNEQFF. The CDR3 DNA reads TGTGCCAGCAGCTTTGGTCTCGGGGAGAACCTCTACAATGAGCAGTTCTTC. Combining the CDR3 with reference TRBV5-4 and TRBJ2-1 gives the whole variable domain ETGVTQSPTHLIKTRGQQVTLRCSSQSGHNTVSWYQQALGQGPQFIFQYYREEENGRGNFPPRFSGLQFPNYSSELNVNALELDDSALYLCASSFGLGENLYNEQFFGPGTRLTVL.

V gene TRBV27 combines with J gene TRBJ2-7, with D hard to call. Germline V gene lookup returns CDR1 MNHEY and CDR2 SMNVEV (reference sequence). V was pared by 5 bases and J by 2 bases, with 13 bases between. The CDR3 has 14 amino acids. CDR3 sequence (DNA): TGTGCCAGCAGTCCGGGCTACCAAACCTACGAGCAGTACTTC. Translated, it gives CASSPGYQTYEQYF.

V and J are TRBV11-3 and TRBJ2-5, with D possibly TRBD1 on 6 matching bases. Trimming left V 4 bases short and J 2 bases short, with 20 bases between. The CDR3 loop spans 17 amino acids. Germline CDR1 and CDR2: SGHNT and YENEEA. The CDR3, as DNA: TGTGCCAGCAGCTCGGGCCGGGACACCAATCCTCAAGAGACCCAGTACTTC. Encoded protein: CASSSGRDTNPQETQYF.

This clone has just a few counts. The gene calls are TRBV6-1 and TRBJ2-3; possible D gene TRBD2, 6 bases. Trimming pared 1 base from V and 2 bases from J, leaving 7 bases between. Germline lookup yields CDR1 MNHNS and CDR2 SASEGT. The CDR3 is made up of 14 amino acids. The CDR3 DNA reads as TGTGCCAGCAGTGAAGGGAGGGCCACAGATACGCAGTATTTT. It translates to CASSEGRATDTQYF.

This chain connects TRBV6-2 or TRBV6-3 to TRBJ2-1; D is uncertain. The CDR3 is 15 residues long. The V and J ends lost 2 bases and 6 bases respectively, with 14 bases between them. CDR1 is MNHEY and CDR2 is SVGEGT in the germline V gene. The CDR3 loop reads CASSYLHRPGNEQFF. DNA for the CDR3: TGTGCCAGCAGTTACCTCCACCGTCCGGGCAATGAGCAGTTCTTC.

The J gene is TRBJ1-4, the V gene TRBV5-4; D is uncertain. The V end lost 0 bases, the J end lost 5 bases, and 5 bases lay between the germline ends. The CDR3 sequence is 13 residues long. Germline assignment: CDR1 SGHNT and CDR2 YYREEE (reference sequence). CDR3 residues: CASSLALNEKLFF. The DNA of the CDR3 is TGTGCCAGCAGCTTGGCGCTGAATGAAAAACTGTTTTTT.

This clone was picked up one time. At one of its ends the junction is not consistent with the germline gene, which may arise from a read error. The rearrangement joins TRBV19 to TRBJ2-1, with D unclear. Germline V gene data show CDR1 as LNHDA and CDR2 as SQIVND (reference sequence). The CDR3 has 12 amino acids. In DNA, the CDR3 is TGTGCCAGTAGTTTAGAACTCAATGAGCAGTTCTTC. This translates into CASSLELNEQFF.

This chain's CDR3 is CASSPTGTEYQETQYF. The CDR3 region has the DNA TGTGCCAGCAGCCCGACCGGGACAGAGTACCAAGAGACCCAGTACTTC. The chain has TRBV13 and TRBJ2-5; 7 bases align to TRBD1. The germline CDR1 and CDR2 sequences are PRHDT and FYEKMQ (reference sequence). This CDR3 has 16 amino acids. V shed 5 bases and J 0 bases; nucleotides not matched to a gene: 9.

This clone was found a few times. The chain recombines TRBV11-2 with TRBJ2-2; D ambiguous. The V gene lost 1 base and the J gene lost 3 bases, with 3 bases spanning the gap. The CDR3 covers 13 residues. The germline V gene encodes CDR1 SGHAT and CDR2 FQNNGV. For the CDR3, the DNA is TGTGCCAGCAGCTTAGTAGACACCGGGGAGCTGTTTTTT. Translated, it gives CASSLVDTGELFF.

The CDR3 reads CASGGVVRAFF. CDR3 DNA sequence: TGTGCCTCCGGAGGGGTAGTACGAGCTTTCTTT. This chain connects TRBV30 to TRBJ1-1; tentatively, D is TRBD1 (5 bases). V lost 7 bases and J lost 10, with 16 bases in between. The CDR3 contains 11 residues. Germline V lookup: CDR1 GTSNPN, CDR2 SVGIG (reference sequence).

This chain uses TRBV25-1 with TRBJ2-2; D possibly uses TRBD1 or TRBD2 (5 bases each). There are 12 residues in the CDR3. Germline CDR1 MGHDK, CDR2 SYGVNS. Trimming removed 8 bases at V and 4 bases at J, with 8 bases between. The CDR3 DNA reads TGTGCCAGCGGGGGTAGCACCGGGGAGCTGTTTTTT. This encodes CASGGSTGELFF.

CDR3 region: CASSIARVSYNEQFF. Written as DNA, the CDR3 is TGTGCCAGTAGTATAGCGCGGGTCTCCTACAATGAGCAGTTCTTC. The genes are TRBV19 and TRBJ2-1; maybe TRBD2 (5 bases). The CDR3 runs to 15 residues. Germline-derived CDR1 and CDR2 are LNHDA and SQIVND (reference sequence). The germline V and J ends were trimmed by 1 base and 0 bases, with 7 bases remaining between them.

The chain links TRBV5-4 to TRBJ2-7; 8 bases are shared with TRBD2. J lost 3 bases, V lost 4 bases, and 12 bases had no gene match. Germline V lookup: CDR1 SGHNT, CDR2 YYREEE (reference sequence). The CDR3 runs to 16 residues. CDR3 DNA sequence: TGTGCCAGCAGCATCAAAACTAGCGGAACCCTCTACGAGCAGTACTTC. Translated, it gives CASSIKTSGTLYEQYF. Looking up the rest from reference TRBV5-4 and TRBJ2-7 gives the full variable domain: ETGVTQSPTHLIKTRGQQVTLRCSSQSGHNTVSWYQQALGQGPQFIFQYYREEENGRGNFPPRFSGLQFPNYSSELNVNALELDDSALYLCASSIKTSGTLYEQYFGPGTRLTVT.

This clone was detected once. The V call is TRBV5-8, the J call TRBJ2-7, with D tentatively TRBD1 (8 bases). The CDR3 extends over 15 amino acids. V lost 5 bases and J lost 1, with 16 bases in between. The V gene's germline CDR1 is SGHTS and CDR2 YDEGEE. The CDR3 nucleotides read TGTGCCAGCAGGAGCGGACAGGGAGGGTCCTACGAGCAGTACTTC. Amino acids: CASRSGQGGSYEQYF. The full variable domain, rest sourced from reference TRBV5-8 and TRBJ2-7, is EAGVTQSPTHLIKTRGQQATLRCSPISGHTSVYWYQQALGLGLQFLLWYDEGEERNRGNFPPRFSGRQFPNYSSELNVNALELEDSALYLCASRSGQGGSYEQYFGPGTRLTVT.